The present T cell receptor (beta chain) was sequenced within a study of T-cell reconstitution after alpha-beta-depleted transplantation in children. A word on this clonotype: The antigen is undetermined.

Trimming left V 1 base short and J 5 bases short, with 10 bases between. Per germline, CDR1 SGHDT and CDR2 YYEEEE. The CDR3 sequence is 13 residues long. Whole-study findings and limits: Alpha-beta T cells present about two months after transplant were reported to originate from several hundred expanded graft clones. At day 60, the high TCRbeta diversity found in some patients originated from recipient T cells and thymic progenitors that had survived. A year had passed since transplant, and T-cell counts and diversity by then came mostly from newly produced T cells.

Unique molecular identifiers were incorporated when the TCRbeta library was constructed. Each CDR3 protein gets one entry after TCRdb re-called the PCR reads with MiXCR. The table records 250,000 to 400,000 distinct CDR3 sequences, around 25% of them present only once. V and J are TRBV5-6 and TRBJ2-7, with D possibly being TRBD1 (5 bases). This TCR was recovered from a male patient aged 10 to 17 who had a stem cell transplant for acute lymphoblastic leukemia, so the T cells may come from the graft donor. The specimen comprised PBMCs, mostly from graft donor cells, sampled 180 days after TCRalphabeta/CD19-depleted stem cell transplant. The CDR3 coding sequence is TGTGCCAGCAGCTTGTCAGGGCTCGACGAGCAGTACTTC. Translated: CASSLSGLDEQYF.